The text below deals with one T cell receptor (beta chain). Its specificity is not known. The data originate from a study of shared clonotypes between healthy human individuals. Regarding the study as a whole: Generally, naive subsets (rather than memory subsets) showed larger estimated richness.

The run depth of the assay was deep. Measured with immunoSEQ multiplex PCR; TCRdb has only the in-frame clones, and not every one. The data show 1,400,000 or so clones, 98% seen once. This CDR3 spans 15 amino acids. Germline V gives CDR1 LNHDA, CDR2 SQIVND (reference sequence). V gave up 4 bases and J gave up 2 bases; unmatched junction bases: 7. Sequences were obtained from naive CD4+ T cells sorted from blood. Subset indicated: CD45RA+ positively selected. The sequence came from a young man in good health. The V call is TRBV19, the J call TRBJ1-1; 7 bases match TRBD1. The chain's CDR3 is CASSTPDRANTEAFF. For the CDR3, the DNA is TGTGCCAGTAGTACTCCTGACAGGGCAAACACTGAAGCTTTCTTT.